Listed below are T cell receptor beta chains from one sample, sequenced in a study of regulatory T cells in long-lasting Graves disease. TCRdb used MiXCR to reprocess the multiplex PCR reads, holding one entry per CDR3 protein. In the table there are 400,000 to 650,000 distinct CDR3 sequences, approximately 16% of which are singletons. These data are also associated with another study on T cells in Graves' hyperthyroidism and ophthalmopathy.

This sample comprised peripheral blood mononuclear cells (PBMCs), obtained at new diagnosis, from a patient treated with antithyroid drugs. The receptors here all came from a woman aged 40 to 65 with Graves disease. Both conserved end residues are part of each CDR3. The D gene is left open where the match is weak. Some rows mark clone size as missing; the rest say once, few, many or name a class of expanded clone.

J	D	size	V	DNA	CDR3
TRBJ1-6	NA	many	TRBV11-2	TGTGCCAGCAGCTTAAATTTAGGGGTCAATTCACCCCTCCACTTT	CASSLNLGVNSPLHF
TRBJ2-1	NA	many	TRBV29-1	TGCAGCGTTGGTCAGCCCCTTTACAATGAGCAGTTCTTC	CSVGQPLYNEQFF
TRBJ1-6	NA	NA	TRBV30	TGTGCCTCCCGCGGCGGGACCCAATTTGGGGGAAGCTCCTATAATTCACCCCTCCACTTT	CASRGGTQFGGSSYNSPLHF
TRBJ1-2	NA	NA	TRBV6-2/TRBV6-3	TGTGCCGGCAGTTTTTTACAGGAGGACTATGGCTACACCTTC	CAGSFLQEDYGYTF
TRBJ1-1	NA	many	TRBV7-9	TGTGCCAGCAACCGACAAACTGAAGCTTTCTTT	CASNRQTEAFF
TRBJ2-7	TRBD2	many	TRBV28	TGTGCCACTATGGGGGGGTCCTACGAGCAGTACTTC	CATMGGSYEQYF
TRBJ1-2	NA	NA	TRBV10-3	TGTGCCATCAGTTCATCCGGGACGGCCTATGACTACACCTTC	CAISSSGTAYDYTF
TRBJ1-1	NA	few	TRBV10-3	TGTGCCATCAGTGAGTCGACTCTTGGCAGGATTATGAACACTGAAGCTTTCTTT	CAISESTLGRIMNTEAFF
TRBJ2-7	TRBD2	many	TRBV12-3/TRBV12-4	TGTGCCAGCAGTCAGGGACTAGCGGGTTATTCCTACGAGCAGTACTTC	CASSQGLAGYSYEQYF
TRBJ2-4	NA	many	TRBV3-1	TGTGCCAGCAGCCATCCAGGGGCCAAAAACATTCAGTACTTC	CASSHPGAKNIQYF
TRBJ1-1	NA	many	TRBV5-1	TGCGCCAGCAGCAGCTCTACAGGTTCTGAGGGGAAAGCTTTCTTT	CASSSSTGSEGKAFF
TRBJ2-1	TRBD2	many	TRBV3-1	TGTGCCAGCAGCCCCGACCACGCGGGGGGATACAATGAGCAGTTCTTC	CASSPDHAGGYNEQFF
TRBJ2-3	NA	few	TRBV5-1	TGTGCCAGCAGCTTGAAAGGGGGGGGCGACAGGCACACAGATACGCAGTATTTT	CASSLKGGGDRHTDTQYF
TRBJ2-7	TRBD1	many	TRBV28	TGTGCCAGCACCTCTATGACAGGGCGCTCCTACGAGCAGTACTTC	CASTSMTGRSYEQYF
TRBJ1-5	NA	many	TRBV12-5	TGTGCTAGTGGTTTCGAGCAGCCCCAGCATTTT	CASGFEQPQHF
TRBJ1-1	TRBD1	NA	TRBV20-1	TGCAGTGCGGCCGGGACAGAGAACACTGAAGCTTTCTTT	CSAAGTENTEAFF
TRBJ1-2	NA	NA	TRBV12-3/TRBV12-4	TGTGCCAGCAGTTTTGTTGGGGTACACTCGGGCGGCTACACCTTC	CASSFVGVHSGGYTF
TRBJ1-2	NA	many	TRBV3-1	TGTGCCAGCAGCCAAGAGGAGGGGCGTGGCTACACCTTC	CASSQEEGRGYTF